This T cell receptor (beta chain) is from a study of T cell clones after liver transplantation. Findings of the study overall: The donor-reactive repertoire was only partly measurable in two subjects, lacking donor cells.

Comments on this clone: Its cognate antigen is unknown.

The germline gives CDR1 SGHTA, CDR2 FQGTGA. V shed 5 bases, J shed 0 bases, and the junction held 10 bases outside the gene matches. The CDR3 covers 18 residues. The table came from immunoSEQ multiplex PCR; TCRdb's copy has only in-frame clones and leaves some out. The data show 40,000 to 55,000 clones, over 65% seen once. V and J are TRBV7-3 and TRBJ2-2, with 9 bases aligning to TRBD2. This receptor was obtained from a human patient who received a liver transplant. Some T cells may have originated in the graft donor. The sequences come from CD4+ T cells from blood, collected around 54 months after liver transplant. CDR3 bases: TGTGCCAGCAGCCCTCGGGGCAGCGGGAGGACGAACACCGGGGAGCTGTTTTTT. Protein sequence: CASSPRGSGRTNTGELFF.